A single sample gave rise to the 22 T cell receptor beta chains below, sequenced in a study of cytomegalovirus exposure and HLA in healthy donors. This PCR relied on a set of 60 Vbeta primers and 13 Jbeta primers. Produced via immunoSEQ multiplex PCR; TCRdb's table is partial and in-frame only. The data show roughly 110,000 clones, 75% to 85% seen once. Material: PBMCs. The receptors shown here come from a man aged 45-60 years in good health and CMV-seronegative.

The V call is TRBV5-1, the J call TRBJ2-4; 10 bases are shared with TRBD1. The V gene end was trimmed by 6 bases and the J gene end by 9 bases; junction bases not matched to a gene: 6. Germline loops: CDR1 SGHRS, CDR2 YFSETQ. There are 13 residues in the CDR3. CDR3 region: CASTGQGLGIQYF. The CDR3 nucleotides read TGCGCCAGCACGGGACAGGGGTTGGGCATTCAGTACTTC.

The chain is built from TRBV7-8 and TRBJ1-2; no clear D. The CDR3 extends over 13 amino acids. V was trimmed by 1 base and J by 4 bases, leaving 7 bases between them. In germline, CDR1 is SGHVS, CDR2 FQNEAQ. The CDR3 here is CASSLGGIYGYTF. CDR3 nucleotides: TGTGCCAGCAGCTTAGGAGGGATCTATGGCTACACCTTC. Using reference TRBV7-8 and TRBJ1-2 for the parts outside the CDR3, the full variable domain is GAGVSQSPRYKVAKRGQDVALRCDPISGHVSLFWYQQALGQGPEFLTYFQNEAQLDKSGLPSDRFFAERPEGSVSTLKIQRTQQEDSAVYLCASSLGGIYGYTFGSGTRLTVV.

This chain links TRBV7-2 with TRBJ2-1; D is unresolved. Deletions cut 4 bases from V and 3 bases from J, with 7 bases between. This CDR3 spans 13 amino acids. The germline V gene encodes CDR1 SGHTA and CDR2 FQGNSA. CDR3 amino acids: CASSSTYYNEQFF. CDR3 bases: TGTGCCAGCAGCTCCACCTACTACAATGAGCAGTTCTTC.

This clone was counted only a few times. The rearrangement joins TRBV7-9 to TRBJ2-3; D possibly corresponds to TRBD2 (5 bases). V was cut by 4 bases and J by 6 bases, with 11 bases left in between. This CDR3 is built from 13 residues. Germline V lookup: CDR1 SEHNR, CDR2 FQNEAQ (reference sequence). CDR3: CASSSLALDTQYF. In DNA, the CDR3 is TGTGCCAGCAGCTCCCTAGCCCTCGATACGCAGTATTTT.

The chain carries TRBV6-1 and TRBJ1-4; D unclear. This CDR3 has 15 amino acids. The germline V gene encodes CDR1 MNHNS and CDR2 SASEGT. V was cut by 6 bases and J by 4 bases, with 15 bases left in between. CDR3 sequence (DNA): TGTGCCAGCAGGTCGAACAGTCTACTTAATGAAAAACTGTTTTTT. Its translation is CASRSNSLLNEKLFF.

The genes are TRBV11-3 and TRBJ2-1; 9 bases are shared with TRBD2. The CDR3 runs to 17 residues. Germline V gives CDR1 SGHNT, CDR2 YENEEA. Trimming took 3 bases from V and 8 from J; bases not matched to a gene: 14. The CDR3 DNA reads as TGTGCCAGCAGCTTGGGATTAGGACTAGCGCGGGGCCATGAGCAGTTCTTC. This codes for CASSLGLGLARGHEQFF.

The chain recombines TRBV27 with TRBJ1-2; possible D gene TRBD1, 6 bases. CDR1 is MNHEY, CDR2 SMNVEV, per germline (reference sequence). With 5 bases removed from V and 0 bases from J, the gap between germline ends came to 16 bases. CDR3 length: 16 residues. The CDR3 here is CASSRTTGPANYGYTF. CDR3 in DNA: TGTGCCAGCAGTCGAACGACAGGACCTGCTAACTATGGCTACACCTTC.

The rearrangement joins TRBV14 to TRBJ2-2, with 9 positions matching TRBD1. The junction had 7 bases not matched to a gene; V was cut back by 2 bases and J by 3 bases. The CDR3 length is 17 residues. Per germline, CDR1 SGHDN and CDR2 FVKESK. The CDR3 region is CASSQLQGAIYTGELFF. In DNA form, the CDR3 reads TGTGCCAGCAGCCAACTACAGGGGGCGATTTACACCGGGGAGCTGTTTTTT.

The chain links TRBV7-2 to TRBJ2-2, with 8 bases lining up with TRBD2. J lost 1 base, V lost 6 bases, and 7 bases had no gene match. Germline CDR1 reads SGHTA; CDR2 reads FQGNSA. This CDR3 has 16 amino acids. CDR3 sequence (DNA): TGTGCCAGCAGTACTCGGGGGGGCGGGAACACCGGGGAGCTGTTTTTT. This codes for CASSTRGGGNTGELFF. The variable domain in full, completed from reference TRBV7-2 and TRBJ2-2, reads GAGVSQSPSNKVTEKGKDVELRCDPISGHTALYWYRQSLGQGLEFLIYFQGNSAPDKSGLPSDRFSAERTGGSVSTLTIQRTQQEDSAVYLCASSTRGGGNTGELFFGEGSRLTVL.

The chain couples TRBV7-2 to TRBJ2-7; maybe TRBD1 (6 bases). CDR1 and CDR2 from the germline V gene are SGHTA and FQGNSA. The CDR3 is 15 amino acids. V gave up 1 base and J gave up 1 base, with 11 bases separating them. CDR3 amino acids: CASSLDPGASYEQYF. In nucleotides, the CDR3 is TGTGCCAGCAGCTTAGATCCAGGGGCTTCCTACGAGCAGTACTTC. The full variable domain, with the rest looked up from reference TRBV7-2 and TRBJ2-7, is GAGVSQSPSNKVTEKGKDVELRCDPISGHTALYWYRQSLGQGLEFLIYFQGNSAPDKSGLPSDRFSAERTGGSVSTLTIQRTQQEDSAVYLCASSLDPGASYEQYFGPGTRLTVT.

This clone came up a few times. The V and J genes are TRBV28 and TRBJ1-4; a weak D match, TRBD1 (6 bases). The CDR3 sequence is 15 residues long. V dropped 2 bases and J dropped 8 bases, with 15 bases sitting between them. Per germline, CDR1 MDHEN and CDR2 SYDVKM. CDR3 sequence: CASSLRAGVLEKLFF. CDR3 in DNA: TGTGCCAGCAGTTTAAGGGCAGGGGTCCTCGAAAAACTGTTTTTT.

For the CDR3, the DNA is TGCGCCAGCAGTTTCGGACAGGGGTCGAACGAAAAACTGTTTTTT. Protein product: CASSFGQGSNEKLFF. The rearrangement uses TRBV5-1 and TRBJ1-4; 9 bases are shared with TRBD1. This CDR3 is built from 15 residues. CDR1 and CDR2 from the germline V gene are SGHRS and YFSETQ. Trimming took 5 bases from V and 8 from J; bases not matched to a gene: 10.

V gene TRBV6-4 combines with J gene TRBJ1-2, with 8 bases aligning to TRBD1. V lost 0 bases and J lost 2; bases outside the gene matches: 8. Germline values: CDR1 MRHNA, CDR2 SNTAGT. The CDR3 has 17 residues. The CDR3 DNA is TGTGCCAGCAGTGACTCCTACCGACAGGGGAAGAACTATGGCTACACCTTC. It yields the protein CASSDSYRQGKNYGYTF.

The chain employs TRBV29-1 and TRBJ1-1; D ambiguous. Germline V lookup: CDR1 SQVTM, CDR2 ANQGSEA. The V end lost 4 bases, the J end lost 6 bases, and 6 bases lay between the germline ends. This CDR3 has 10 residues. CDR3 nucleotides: TGCAGCGTTGCTAGTCCTGAAGCTTTCTTT. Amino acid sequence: CSVASPEAFF.

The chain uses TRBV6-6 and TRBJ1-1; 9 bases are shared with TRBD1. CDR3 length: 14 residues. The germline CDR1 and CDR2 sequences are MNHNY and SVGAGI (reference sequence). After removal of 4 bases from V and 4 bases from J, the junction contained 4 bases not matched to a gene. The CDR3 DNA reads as TGTGCCAGCAGTTTCGGACAGGGGAGCACTGAAGCTTTCTTT. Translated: CASSFGQGSTEAFF.

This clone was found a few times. CDR3 sequence (DNA): TGCGCCAGCAGCCGGGAACAGGGTACTCGGGGAGCTTTCTTT. Its translation is CASSREQGTRGAFF. The V call is TRBV5-1, the J call TRBJ1-1, with a possible D match to TRBD1 (6 bases). The CDR3 has 14 residues. V lost 4 bases to trimming and J lost 10 bases, with 20 bases between them. The germline CDR1 and CDR2 sequences are SGHRS and YFSETQ.

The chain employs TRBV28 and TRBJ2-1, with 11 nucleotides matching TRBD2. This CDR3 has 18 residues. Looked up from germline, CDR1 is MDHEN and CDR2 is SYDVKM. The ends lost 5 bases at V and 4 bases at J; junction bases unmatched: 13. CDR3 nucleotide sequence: TGTGCCAGCAGTGAGCCATCCCGACTAGCGGGAAATTACAATGAGCAGTTCTTC. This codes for CASSEPSRLAGNYNEQFF.

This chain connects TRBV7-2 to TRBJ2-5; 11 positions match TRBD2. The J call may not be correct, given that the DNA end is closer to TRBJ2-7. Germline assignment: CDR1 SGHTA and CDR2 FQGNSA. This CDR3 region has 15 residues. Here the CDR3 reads CASSQGLAGTYEQYF. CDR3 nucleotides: TGTGCCAGCAGCCAAGGACTAGCGGGTACCTACGAGCAGTACTTC.

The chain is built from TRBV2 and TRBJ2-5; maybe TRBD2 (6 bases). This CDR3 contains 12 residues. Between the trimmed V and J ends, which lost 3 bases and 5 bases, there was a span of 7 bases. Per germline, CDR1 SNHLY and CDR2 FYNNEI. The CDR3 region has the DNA TGTGCCAGCAGTGAGGGGGGTGAGACCCAGTACTTC. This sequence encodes CASSEGGETQYF.

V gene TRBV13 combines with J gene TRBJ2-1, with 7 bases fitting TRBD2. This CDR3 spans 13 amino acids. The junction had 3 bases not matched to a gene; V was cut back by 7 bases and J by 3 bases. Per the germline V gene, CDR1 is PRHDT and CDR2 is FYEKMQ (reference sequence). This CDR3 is CASMGGGYNEQFF. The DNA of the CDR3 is TGTGCCAGCATGGGGGGGGGCTACAATGAGCAGTTCTTC.

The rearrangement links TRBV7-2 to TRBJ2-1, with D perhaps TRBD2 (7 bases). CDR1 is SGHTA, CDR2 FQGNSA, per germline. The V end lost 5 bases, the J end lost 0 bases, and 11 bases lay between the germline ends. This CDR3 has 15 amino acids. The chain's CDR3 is CASSQGGGSYNEQFF. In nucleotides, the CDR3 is TGTGCCAGCAGCCAAGGGGGGGGCTCCTACAATGAGCAGTTCTTC.

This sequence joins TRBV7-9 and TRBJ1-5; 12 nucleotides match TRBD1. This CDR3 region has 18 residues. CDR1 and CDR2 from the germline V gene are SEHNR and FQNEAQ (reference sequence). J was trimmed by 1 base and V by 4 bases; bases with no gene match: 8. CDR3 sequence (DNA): TGTGCCAGCAGCTCCGGGACAGGGGGCGAGCAGAGCAATCAGCCCCAGCATTTT. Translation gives CASSSGTGGEQSNQPQHF.